The entry below describes one T cell receptor (beta chain). This record belongs to a study of blood T cell repertoires in COVID-19. Across the whole study: From the United States, Italy and Spain came samples of acute and convalescent COVID-19.

The CDR3 runs to 14 residues. Germline CDR1 reads SGHTA; CDR2 reads FQGNSA. With 6 bases clipped from V and 3 bases from J, the junction kept 5 bases outside the gene matches. Residents of 20 to 25 US areas, aged roughly 18 to 90 years, made up the participants. Cohort assignment relied on participant-reported clinical history. It was within 2 weeks before study entry that exposed participants met a COVID-19 case. Only in-frame clones appear in the TCRdb table, and some are missing; sequencing was by immunoSEQ multiplex PCR. The sample gives more than 350,000 clones, approximately 91% of which show up once; 1.4% to 1.5% is in the top ten.

The chain links TRBV7-2 to TRBJ2-7, with 10 bases that match TRBD1. The clonotype was recovered from a woman aged 18-29 years who had been exposed to COVID-19. The sample comprised PBMCs or T cells enriched from blood (not recorded which). The DNA for the CDR3 is TGTGCCAGCAGGGGACAGGGGAATAACTACGAGCAGTACTTC. Protein product: CASRGQGNNYEQYF.